One and the same sample provided the 9 T cell receptor beta chains below, sequenced in a study of long-term antiretroviral therapy in people with HIV. The assay used was immunoSEQ (version v3.0), run at survey level. Assay used: immunoSEQ multiplex PCR; TCRdb lists only in-frame clones, some missing. The sample lists over 30,000 clones, roughly 80% occurring once. This specimen was unsorted PBMCs, taken 0.6 years after starting antiretroviral therapy. Receptors were obtained from a man aged 18 to 30 with HIV.

This chain links TRBV4-3 with TRBJ2-1; 7 bases agree with TRBD2. CDR1 and CDR2 (germline): LGHNA, YSLEER. There are 13 residues in the CDR3. The ends lost 4 bases at V and 10 bases at J; junction bases unmatched: 7. CDR3 in amino acids: CASSLLGAGEQFF. The CDR3 DNA follows: TGCGCCAGCAGCCTCTTGGGAGCGGGGGAGCAGTTCTTC.

In its sample, this clone was seen once. The rearrangement joins TRBV27 to TRBJ2-1; possibly TRBD2 for D (6 bases). The length of the CDR3 is 15 residues. The germline V gene has CDR1 MNHEY and CDR2 SMNVEV (reference sequence). Trimming cost V 4 bases and J 6 bases, with 16 bases left between them. CDR3 nucleotide sequence: TGTGCCAGCAGTTCCAGTACGGCGGGGCCCAATGAGCAGTTCTTC. Residues: CASSSSTAGPNEQFF.

This clone was seen a handful of times. J is TRBJ1-2 and V is TRBV7-9; D gene ambiguous. V lost 7 bases to trimming and J lost 6 bases, with 6 bases between them. This CDR3 is built from 10 residues. CDR1 SEHNR and CDR2 FQNEAQ come from the germline V gene (reference sequence). CDR3 sequence reads: CASIEHGYTF. The CDR3 DNA is TGTGCCAGCATCGAACATGGCTACACCTTC.

The chain has TRBV7-8 and TRBJ2-1, with TRBD2 identical over 10 bases. Trimming took 6 bases from V and 3 from J; bases not matched to a gene: 5. Per the germline V gene, CDR1 is SGHVS and CDR2 is FQNEAQ. The CDR3 consists of 15 residues. The CDR3 reads CASSQTSGHYNEQFF. CDR3 coding DNA: TGTGCCAGCAGTCAGACTAGCGGGCACTACAATGAGCAGTTCTTC.

This rearrangement joins TRBV5-1 to TRBJ1-4; a possible D gene is TRBD1 (6 bases). Germline V lookup: CDR1 SGHRS, CDR2 YFSETQ. The V and J ends lost 1 base and 2 bases respectively, with 6 bases between them. The CDR3 length is 14 residues. CDR3 nucleotides: TGCGCCAGCAGCTTGACAGGGACTAATGAAAAACTGTTTTTT. This gives the protein CASSLTGTNEKLFF.

The chain employs TRBV29-1 and TRBJ2-2; 7 nucleotides agree with TRBD2. Per the germline V gene, CDR1 is SQVTM and CDR2 is ANQGSEA. The ends lost 7 bases at V and 5 bases at J; junction bases unmatched: 7. The CDR3 consists of 13 residues. In nucleotides, the CDR3 is TGCAGCGCCCAGGGACTACCGACCGGGGAGCTGTTTTTT. Translating gives CSAQGLPTGELFF.

This sequence joins TRBV11-2 and TRBJ1-5; 7 bases align to TRBD1. V lost 4 bases, J lost 9 bases, and 15 bases stayed unmatched. Germline V gene data show CDR1 as SGHAT and CDR2 as FQNNGV. There are 16 residues in the CDR3. The chain's CDR3 is CASSSVIGTESPPQHF. CDR3 coding DNA: TGTGCCAGCAGCTCAGTCATCGGGACAGAGAGTCCGCCCCAGCATTTT.

The chain recombines TRBV5-4 with TRBJ2-2, with 7 bases identical to TRBD1. This CDR3 has 17 residues. Germline CDR1 is SGHNT and CDR2 is YYREEE (reference sequence). The V gene end was trimmed by 4 bases and the J gene end by 0 bases; junction bases not matched to a gene: 9. CDR3 sequence reads: CASSRVYRGTNTGELFF. The CDR3 DNA reads TGTGCCAGCAGCCGTGTTTACAGGGGAACGAACACCGGGGAGCTGTTTTTT.

The CDR3 DNA reads as TGTGCCAGCAGGGCCGGTAAGGTCGAGACAGATACGCAGTATTTT. As protein: CASRAGKVETDTQYF. The V and J genes are TRBV28 and TRBJ2-3, with D unclear. Per the germline V gene, CDR1 is MDHEN and CDR2 is SYDVKM. The CDR3 extends over 15 amino acids. V lost 6 bases to trimming and J lost 3 bases, with 16 bases between them.